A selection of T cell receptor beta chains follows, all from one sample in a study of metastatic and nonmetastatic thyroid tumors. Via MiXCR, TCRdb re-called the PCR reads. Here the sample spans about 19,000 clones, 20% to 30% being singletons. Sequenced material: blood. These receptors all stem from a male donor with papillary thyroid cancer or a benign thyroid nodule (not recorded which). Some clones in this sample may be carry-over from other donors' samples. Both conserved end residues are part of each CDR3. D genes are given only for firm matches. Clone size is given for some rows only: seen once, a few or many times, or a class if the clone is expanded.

CDR3 protein: CASSLSRSNEQFF
CDR3 DNA: TGTGCCAGCAGCTTAAGTAGGTCCAATGAGCAGTTCTTC
V gene: TRBV7-3
J gene: TRBJ2-1
D gene: -
clone size: -

CDR3 protein: CASSLFQGRLTYEQYF
CDR3 DNA: TGTGCCAGCAGCTTATTCCAGGGAAGGCTGACCTACGAGCAGTACTTC
V gene: TRBV5-6
J gene: TRBJ2-7
D gene: -
clone size: many

CDR3 protein: CASRTGVHGYTF
CDR3 DNA: TGTGCCAGCAGAACAGGGGTGCATGGCTACACCTTC
V gene: TRBV12-3/TRBV12-4
J gene: TRBJ1-2
D gene: TRBD1
clone size: few

CDR3 protein: CSVTAPGNEQFF
CDR3 DNA: TGCAGTGTCACGGCTCCTGGCAATGAGCAGTTCTTC
V gene: TRBV20-1
J gene: TRBJ2-1
D gene: -
clone size: many

CDR3 protein: CASSYLTGGDGYTF
CDR3 DNA: TGTGCCAGCAGTTACTTGACAGGGGGCGATGGCTACACCTTC
V gene: TRBV6-5
J gene: TRBJ1-2
D gene: TRBD1
clone size: medium-sized

CDR3 protein: CASSPLAGGYTGELFF
CDR3 DNA: TGTGCCAGCTCACCGCTAGCGGGCGGATATACCGGGGAGCTGTTTTTT
V gene: TRBV18
J gene: TRBJ2-2
D gene: TRBD2
clone size: once

CDR3 protein: CASSPYEQGSYEQYF
CDR3 DNA: TGTGCCAGCAGTCCATACGAACAGGGCTCCTACGAGCAGTACTTC
V gene: TRBV27
J gene: TRBJ2-7
D gene: -
clone size: few

CDR3 protein: CATSRDGRGEKLFF
CDR3 DNA: TGTGCCACCAGCAGAGATGGGAGGGGGGAAAAACTGTTTTTT
V gene: TRBV15
J gene: TRBJ1-4
D gene: -
clone size: few

CDR3 protein: CASSYGGSYGYTF
CDR3 DNA: TGTGCCAGCAGTTATGGGGGTTCCTATGGCTACACCTTC
V gene: TRBV6-2/TRBV6-3
J gene: TRBJ1-2
D gene: -
clone size: few

CDR3 protein: CASSSPFGVNSGNTIYF
CDR3 DNA: TGTGCCAGCAGTTCCCCCTTCGGAGTTAACTCTGGAAACACCATATATTTT
V gene: TRBV6-2/TRBV6-3
J gene: TRBJ1-3
D gene: -
clone size: -

CDR3 protein: CASSISYVDTGELFF
CDR3 DNA: TGTGCCAGCAGCATTAGTTATGTAGACACCGGGGAGCTGTTTTTT
V gene: TRBV12-3/TRBV12-4
J gene: TRBJ2-2
D gene: -
clone size: -

CDR3 protein: CASNPRQGVQTQYF
CDR3 DNA: TGTGCCAGCAACCCCCGACAGGGGGTGCAGACCCAGTACTTC
V gene: TRBV28
J gene: TRBJ2-5
D gene: TRBD1
clone size: medium-sized

CDR3 protein: CASRSPARQAPLHF
CDR3 DNA: TGTGCCAGCCGCAGTCCCGCTCGGCAGGCCCCCCTCCACTTT
V gene: TRBV3-1
J gene: TRBJ1-6
D gene: -
clone size: -

CDR3 protein: CASSLRLVRSGRSSYNEQFF
CDR3 DNA: TGTGCCAGCAGCTTAAGGTTGGTTCGAAGCGGGAGAAGTTCCTACAATGAGCAGTTCTTC
V gene: TRBV7-3
J gene: TRBJ2-1
D gene: TRBD2
clone size: many

CDR3 protein: CASSANRGRANEKLFF
CDR3 DNA: TGTGCCAGCAGCGCAAACAGGGGCAGAGCTAATGAAAAACTGTTTTTT
V gene: TRBV7-8
J gene: TRBJ1-4
D gene: TRBD1
clone size: many

CDR3 protein: CASSTMGPGNTIYF
CDR3 DNA: TGTGCCAGCTCCACAATGGGCCCTGGAAACACCATATATTTT
V gene: TRBV18
J gene: TRBJ1-3
D gene: -
clone size: many

CDR3 protein: CASSRRGQTDTQYF
CDR3 DNA: TGCGCCAGCAGCCGGAGGGGGCAGACAGATACGCAGTATTTT
V gene: TRBV5-1
J gene: TRBJ2-3
D gene: -
clone size: medium-sized

CDR3 protein: CASSLVGWGGGDEQFF
CDR3 DNA: TGTGCCAGCAGCTTGGTAGGCTGGGGGGGGGGCGATGAGCAGTTCTTC
V gene: TRBV5-4
J gene: TRBJ2-1
D gene: -
clone size: many

CDR3 protein: CASSYSQGGRNSPLHF
CDR3 DNA: TGTGCCAGCAGTTACTCCCAAGGGGGTAGAAATTCACCCCTCCACTTT
V gene: TRBV6-2/TRBV6-3
J gene: TRBJ1-6
D gene: -
clone size: -

CDR3 protein: CASSTEGSPLHF
CDR3 DNA: TGTGCCAGCAGTACCGAAGGTTCACCCCTCCACTTT
V gene: TRBV6-5
J gene: TRBJ1-6
D gene: -
clone size: -

CDR3 protein: CASSLELAGNTGELFF
CDR3 DNA: TGTGCCAGCAGCTTAGAACTAGCGGGGAACACCGGGGAGCTGTTTTTT
V gene: TRBV11-2
J gene: TRBJ2-2
D gene: TRBD2
clone size: -

CDR3 protein: CASSVAAGFSGETQYF
CDR3 DNA: TGTGCCAGCAGCGTAGCAGCGGGTTTTAGTGGGGAGACCCAGTACTTC
V gene: TRBV9
J gene: TRBJ2-5
D gene: -
clone size: many

CDR3 protein: CASSPRGLGAYQPQHF
CDR3 DNA: TGTGCCAGCAGTCCTCGGGGGCTAGGGGCTTATCAGCCCCAGCATTTT
V gene: TRBV6-1
J gene: TRBJ1-5
D gene: -
clone size: medium-sized

CDR3 protein: CASSYQRENNEQFF
CDR3 DNA: TGTGCCAGCAGTTACCAGCGGGAGAACAATGAGCAGTTCTTC
V gene: TRBV6-2/TRBV6-3
J gene: TRBJ2-1
D gene: TRBD2
clone size: few

CDR3 protein: CASSNLRGDPNYGYTF
CDR3 DNA: TGTGCCAGCAGCAATCTCCGGGGGGACCCTAACTATGGCTACACCTTC
V gene: TRBV6-1
J gene: TRBJ1-2
D gene: -
clone size: few

CDR3 protein: CSAESGRPWAQETQYF
CDR3 DNA: TGCAGTGCTGAGAGCGGGCGACCCTGGGCCCAAGAGACCCAGTACTTC
V gene: TRBV20-1
J gene: TRBJ2-5
D gene: -
clone size: -

CDR3 protein: CSARVGRGRATNEKLFF
CDR3 DNA: TGCAGTGCCAGAGTCGGCAGGGGAAGAGCAACTAATGAAAAACTGTTTTTT
V gene: TRBV20-1
J gene: TRBJ1-4
D gene: -
clone size: many

CDR3 protein: CASSPYRTGSSEQYF
CDR3 DNA: TGTGCCAGCAGTCCTTACCGGACAGGGTCTTCCGAGCAGTACTTC
V gene: TRBV28
J gene: TRBJ2-7
D gene: TRBD1
clone size: medium-sized